This T cell receptor beta chain was profiled in a study of CD8 T cell repertoires and HIV-1 epitope variants. Study as a whole: Separate wells received one of Twenty-five Gag or Nef variant peptides. Controls were a CMV, EBV and flu peptide pool, Ebola AY9 negative control, and no-peptide well. Epitopes were three Gag families plus Nef HW9 and YT9. Equal numbers of autologous T cell-negative cells presented antigen to enriched T cells.

This CDR3 comprises 15 residues. V gave up 5 bases and J gave up 6 bases; unmatched junction bases: 5. Germline V lookup: CDR1 LNHDA, CDR2 SQIVND (reference sequence). Sequenced by immunoSEQ multiplex PCR; TCRdb stores in-frame clones only, minus some. This table holds 90,000 or so clones, just under 75% found once. This clonotype originated in a male donor with HIV. The sequencing sample was made of uncultured baseline CD8+ T cells from peripheral blood mononuclear cells (PBMCs). J is TRBJ1-4 and V is TRBV19; TRBD1 aligns across 11 bases. The CDR3 sequence is CASSAPGQGDEKLFF. CDR3 nucleotides: TGTGCCAGTAGTGCTCCGGGACAGGGGGATGAAAAACTGTTTTTT.